Given below is one T cell receptor beta chain in context. This sample was included in a study of blood T cell repertoires in COVID-19. Study-level background: Some COVID-19 samples were acute and others convalescent; all came from the United States, Italy and Spain. In each case, the material was cDNA or gDNA derived from T cells, B-cell-depleted T cells, or PBMCs.

The authors' processing: From reference gene primer amplification, estimates of nucleated cell counts were derived. Method: immunoSEQ multiplex PCR; TCRdb's copy keeps in-frame clones and lacks some. The D gene and trimming were derived from the DNA, and the V and J assignments and clone size from that table. Of hundreds of thousands of clones listed, about 90% are singletons. Living in 24 US areas, the participants were between 18 and 89 years of age. The CDR3 is 12 amino acids. V was pared by 4 bases and J by 3 bases, with 9 bases between. Per germline, CDR1 GTSNPN and CDR2 SVGIG (reference sequence).

The chain has TRBV30 and TRBJ2-5, with a possible D match to TRBD1 (5 bases). The origin of this receptor is a young woman with acute COVID-19. The sample consisted of PBMCs or T cells enriched from blood (not recorded which). This CDR3 is CAWMGQEETQYF. CDR3 coding DNA: TGTGCCTGGATGGGGCAGGAAGAGACCCAGTACTTC.